This TCR beta chain emerged from a study of cytomegalovirus exposure and HLA in healthy donors. Study-wide findings and caveats: Reports credit the classifier with highly specific, highly sensitive diagnosis of cytomegalovirus status.

This CDR3 spans 10 amino acids. Germline lookup yields CDR1 SGHTS and CDR2 YDEGEE. Trimming cost V 7 bases and J 8 bases, with 9 bases left between them. Notes on this clone: The target antigen is unknown.

In the PCR, 60 Vbeta and 13 Jbeta primers were used. TCRdb keeps only in-frame clones here, not all; method: immunoSEQ multiplex PCR. Of some 74,000 clones in the sample, 65% to 70% were seen once. The sequenced sample was PBMCs. The TCR comes from a middle-aged man in good health and CMV-seropositive. The rearrangement links TRBV5-8 to TRBJ1-1, with D perhaps matching TRBD1 (5 bases). The DNA of the CDR3 is TGTGCCAGCGCCAAGGGGGAAGCTTTCTTT. Translated, it gives CASAKGEAFF.